A single sample gave rise to the 15 T cell receptor beta chains below, sequenced in a study of blood T cell repertoires in COVID-19 (dated by TCRdb to 2019 to 2021). Preparation of the library involved the immunoSEQ multiplex PCR assay. What TCRdb holds here is the immuneACCESS table cut down to in-frame rearrangements. Part of the clones is not present; checked against another copy, under half of the missing clones reflect an unresolved V gene, and the others are unexplained. This sample comprises 55,000 to 90,000 clones, approximately 90% of them detected only once. The ten largest clones add up to less than 4% of the sample. The sample comprised peripheral blood. These receptors were taken from a man aged 65 to 85 with active COVID-19.

V and J are TRBV9 and TRBJ1-3, with D uncertain. Between the trimmed V and J ends, which lost 4 bases and 1 base, there was a span of 9 bases. Germline V gene lookup returns CDR1 SGDLS and CDR2 YYNGEE. The CDR3 extends over 14 amino acids. The CDR3 bases are TGTGCCAGCAGCCACACGGGGTCTGGAAACACCATATATTTT. Amino acid sequence: CASSHTGSGNTIYF.

The chain has TRBV7-2 and TRBJ2-4; tentative D call: TRBD2 (6 bases). The germline V gene encodes CDR1 SGHTA and CDR2 FQGNSA. This CDR3 has 15 residues. Between the trimmed V and J ends, which lost 4 bases and 4 bases, there was a span of 14 bases. CDR3 DNA sequence: TGTGCCAGCAGCTCTAGCGAGAGGGCTAAAAACATTCAGTACTTC. Protein sequence: CASSSSERAKNIQYF. The whole variable domain, remainder taken from reference TRBV7-2 and TRBJ2-4, is GAGVSQSPSNKVTEKGKDVELRCDPISGHTALYWYRQSLGQGLEFLIYFQGNSAPDKSGLPSDRFSAERTGGSVSTLTIQRTQQEDSAVYLCASSSSERAKNIQYFGAGTRLSVL.

The chain links TRBV7-3 to TRBJ2-4; a possible D gene is TRBD1 (6 bases). With 2 bases removed from V and 0 bases from J, the gap between germline ends came to 17 bases. The germline CDR1 and CDR2 sequences are SGHTA and FQGTGA. This CDR3 is 18 amino acids long. CDR3 DNA sequence: TGTGCCAGCAGCTTAGGGCCACAGGGAAATTTAGCCAAAAACATTCAGTACTTC. This translates into CASSLGPQGNLAKNIQYF.

The chain uses TRBV6-4 and TRBJ2-2; 10 bases map to TRBD1. With 7 bases clipped from V and 4 bases from J, the junction kept 12 bases outside the gene matches. In germline, CDR1 is MRHNA, CDR2 SNTAGT. The CDR3 runs 17 residues. CDR3 bases: TGTGCCAGCACCCCCCGGGACAGGGGCGGGGGCACCGGGGAGCTGTTTTTT. It codes for CASTPRDRGGGTGELFF.

V and J are TRBV7-3 and TRBJ2-1; TRBD2 aligns across 9 bases. CDR3 length: 15 amino acids. Germline V gene lookup returns CDR1 SGHTA and CDR2 FQGTGA. Trimming at V came to 4 bases and at J to 6 bases, leaving 7 bases not matched to a gene. CDR3: CASSSGLAFANEQFF. As DNA, the CDR3 is TGTGCCAGCAGCTCTGGACTAGCGTTCGCCAATGAGCAGTTCTTC.

The chain employs TRBV2 and TRBJ1-2, with D hard to call. V lost 0 bases to trimming and J lost 8 bases, with 16 bases between them. The CDR3 extends over 15 amino acids. Germline V gene lookup returns CDR1 SNHLY and CDR2 FYNNEI. The CDR3 DNA is TGTGCCAGCAGTGAAGCGCTTGGTGGAGTCTGGGGCTACACCTTC. This codes for CASSEALGGVWGYTF.

The gene calls are TRBV28 and TRBJ2-1; 7 nucleotides line up with TRBD2. Germline V gene data show CDR1 as MDHEN and CDR2 as SYDVKM. The J segment lost 4 bases and the V segment lost 10 bases, leaving 7 bases of the junction unmatched. CDR3 length equals 13 residues. CDR3 in amino acids: CATLGGLYNEQFF. The CDR3 DNA reads as TGTGCCACCCTGGGAGGGTTGTACAATGAGCAGTTCTTC.

CDR3 residues: CASSHLTRVRNEQFF. CDR3 sequence (DNA): TGCGCCAGCAGCCACCTGACTAGGGTACGCAATGAGCAGTTCTTC. This chain links TRBV4-1 with TRBJ2-1; possible D gene TRBD2, 6 bases. From germline, CDR1 is MGHRA and CDR2 YSYEKL. The CDR3 length is 15 residues. V lost 3 bases and J lost 6, with 15 bases in between.

This clone was detected once. The rearrangement uses TRBV5-4 and TRBJ2-5; D is possibly TRBD1 (5 bases). The CDR3 extends over 14 amino acids. Germline-derived CDR1 and CDR2 are SGHNT and YYREEE (reference sequence). V lost 0 bases to trimming and J lost 2 bases, with 8 bases between them. DNA for the CDR3: TGTGCCAGCAGCTTGGGGGGCAGACAAGAGACCCAGTACTTC. Translating it yields CASSLGGRQETQYF.

The genes are TRBV11-3 and TRBJ2-2; a weak D match, TRBD2 (6 bases). This CDR3 is built from 15 residues. From germline, CDR1 is SGHNT and CDR2 YENEEA. The V end was cut by 5 bases, the J end by 4 bases, with 14 bases between. This chain's CDR3 is CASSLPGSGTGELFF. The CDR3 DNA sequence: TGTGCCAGCAGCCTCCCGGGTAGCGGCACCGGGGAGCTGTTTTTT.

This clone was detected only a few times. The chain joins TRBV5-1 to TRBJ2-7; TRBD2 matches 7 bases. The CDR3 has 15 amino acids. CDR1 and CDR2 (germline): SGHRS, YFSETQ. V lost 5 bases to trimming and J lost 3 bases; unmatched junction nucleotides: 11. CDR3 DNA: TGCGCCAGCAGGCTACGAACTAGCGCCGGCTACGAGCAGTACTTC. Translating it yields CASRLRTSAGYEQYF.

This clone was detected once. CDR3 in amino acids: CASDRGQGDTQYF. The CDR3 bases are TGCGCCAGTGACAGGGGGCAAGGAGATACGCAGTATTTT. The gene calls are TRBV5-1 and TRBJ2-3, with 10 bases fitting TRBD1. This CDR3 is built from 13 residues. V lost 8 bases to trimming and J lost 5 bases; unmatched junction nucleotides: 5. Germline V gene lookup returns CDR1 SGHRS and CDR2 YFSETQ.

The chain is built from TRBV27 and TRBJ2-1; 9 bases align to TRBD1. Germline V lookup: CDR1 MNHEY, CDR2 SMNVEV (reference sequence). The CDR3 is 14 residues long. V lost 0 bases, J lost 10 bases, and 4 bases stayed unmatched. The CDR3 here is CASSLSRTGVEQFF. CDR3 DNA: TGTGCCAGCAGTTTATCGAGGACAGGGGTGGAGCAGTTCTTC.

The chain couples TRBV9 to TRBJ1-3; D perhaps matches TRBD1 (6 bases). CDR1 and CDR2 (germline): SGDLS, YYNGEE. With 4 bases removed from V and 0 bases from J, the gap between germline ends came to 14 bases. The CDR3 has 16 amino acids. This CDR3 reads CASSTPLGASGNTIYF. CDR3 bases: TGTGCCAGCAGCACCCCGCTGGGGGCCTCTGGAAACACCATATATTTT.

This rearrangement joins TRBV19 to TRBJ2-7; TRBD1 is a possible D gene (5 bases). The V gene lost 3 bases and the J gene lost 0 bases, with 15 bases spanning the gap. Germline V gene data show CDR1 as LNHDA and CDR2 as SQIVND (reference sequence). The CDR3 covers 16 residues. The CDR3 DNA reads as TGTGCCAGTAGTATTCGGGCGGACGACAGCTCCTACGAGCAGTACTTC. Translation: CASSIRADDSSYEQYF.